One and the same sample provided the 4 T cell receptor beta chains below, sequenced in a study of vaccination effects on CD4 cells after COVID-19. The antigens for these receptors are not known. Before sequencing took place, the ViraFEST assay used viral peptide pools to expand antigen-specific CD4+ T cells. CD4+ T cells were isolated after roughly nine days of culture. Each participant was administered two doses of either the BNT162b2 or the mRNA-1273 vaccine. Sequenced by immunoSEQ multiplex PCR; TCRdb stores in-frame clones only, minus some. The sample records approximately 29,000 clones, 70% to 75% being singletons. Material: CD4+ T cells from PBMCs cultured with HCoV-NL63 spike peptides, obtained after COVID-19 vaccination. The receptor set was obtained from a human donor who received a COVID-19 vaccine.

The sample holds one count of this clone. The V and J genes are TRBV3-1 (or the pseudogene TRBV3-2) and TRBJ1-5, with D tentatively TRBD1 (5 bases). V was cut by 6 bases and J by 0 bases, with 24 bases left in between. Germline CDR1 and CDR2: LGHDT and YNNKEL (reference sequence). CDR3 length: 19 residues. The CDR3 region is CASSQTAGGGIYSNQPQHF. The CDR3, as DNA: TGTGCCAGCAGTCAAACCGCCGGGGGGGGGATTTATAGCAATCAGCCCCAGCATTTT.

J is TRBJ1-4 and V is TRBV7-8; 10 bases align to TRBD1. The CDR3 totals 14 residues. V lost 7 bases and J lost 7; bases outside the gene matches: 6. The germline V gene has CDR1 SGHVS and CDR2 FQNEAQ. The CDR3 region has the DNA TGTGCCAGCACTAGGGACAGGGGAGGTGAAAAACTGTTTTTT. It encodes CASTRDRGGEKLFF.

This chain joins TRBV21-1 and TRBJ2-7; TRBD1 is the table's D call and was not checked against the DNA. TRBV21-1 is a pseudogene locus. The CDR3 loop spans 11 amino acids. The CDR3 DNA reads TGTGCCAGCAGCAATGCAGGGGAGCAGTACTTC. It specifies CASSNAGEQYF.

The rearrangement joins TRBV5-4 to TRBJ1-1; D might be TRBD1 (6 bases). Trimming took off 5 bases at V and 7 bases at J, with 15 bases between the two ends. Per the germline V gene, CDR1 is SGHNT and CDR2 is YYREEE (reference sequence). The CDR3 has 13 amino acids. CDR3 nucleotides: TGTGCCAGCAGAGAAATCAAGGGGGGTGAAGCTTTCTTT. It specifies CASREIKGGEAFF.